Included here is one T cell receptor (beta chain) sequence, with context. V lost 3 bases to trimming and J lost 4 bases, with 9 bases between them. Germline loops: CDR1 SGHAT, CDR2 FQDESV (reference sequence). The length of the CDR3 is 14 residues. The sample originates from a study of STAT5B mutations in CD4+ large granular lymphocyte leukemia. In the authors' workflow: Productive clonotypes were detectable down to 2.59 x 10-5 frequency. The method was immunoSEQ multiplex PCR; TCRdb's version includes in-frame clones alone and lacks a portion of them. V and J calls and clone size follow that table, whereas D and trimming were derived from the DNA. The sample yields about 33,000 clones, roughly 72% seen once.

Input material: CD4+ T cells from blood buffy coats. This sequence joins TRBV11-1 and TRBJ1-4; D unclear. The TCR originated in a human donor in good health. Written as DNA, the CDR3 is TGTGCCAGCAGCTTGGGCCCTATTAATGAAAAACTGTTTTTT. It translates to CASSLGPINEKLFF.